A single sample is the source of the 5 T cell receptor beta chains below, sequenced in a study of T cell changes during pregnancy in multiple sclerosis. Some clones are missing from TCRdb's copy, which holds only in-frame ones; the method was immunoSEQ multiplex PCR. The sample lists more than 75,000 clones, over 80% occurring once. This specimen was peripheral blood, taken in the first trimester of pregnancy. These receptor sequences come from a female donor with multiple sclerosis, enrolled in a pregnancy study.

V gene TRBV19 combines with J gene TRBJ2-7; the D is unclear. The CDR3 runs to 14 residues. From germline, CDR1 is LNHDA and CDR2 SQIVND (reference sequence). V shed 5 bases and J shed 3 bases, with 14 bases lying between them. The DNA for the CDR3 is TGTGCCAGTAGTTCTCTGGCGGTAAACTACGAGCAGTACTTC. Its translation: CASSSLAVNYEQYF.

This sequence joins TRBV14 and TRBJ2-7; weak D call: TRBD2 (5 bases). This CDR3 spans 13 amino acids. Germline lookup yields CDR1 SGHDN and CDR2 FVKESK. V gave up 1 base and J gave up 9 bases, with 13 bases separating them. The CDR3 spells CASSQVPEVGQYF. DNA of the CDR3: TGTGCCAGCAGCCAAGTGCCGGAGGTGGGGCAGTACTTC.

The chain is built from TRBV27 and TRBJ2-3, with 14 bases identical to TRBD2. Germline V CDR1 and CDR2: MNHEY, SMNVEV (reference sequence). CDR3 length: 16 residues. The junction had 8 bases not matched to a gene; V was cut back by 8 bases and J by 4 bases. CDR3 loop: CASGTSGRGRADTQYF. CDR3 in DNA: TGTGCCAGCGGGACTAGCGGGAGAGGGAGAGCAGATACGCAGTATTTT.

CDR3 nucleotides: TGTGCCAGTACCCCTTTCGGTAGCGGGGCCTACAATGAGCAGTTCTTC. This encodes CASTPFGSGAYNEQFF. The chain carries TRBV19 and TRBJ2-1; 8 bases agree with TRBD2. Germline values: CDR1 LNHDA, CDR2 SQIVND (reference sequence). The CDR3 is 16 residues long. V lost 7 bases to trimming and J lost 2 bases; unmatched junction nucleotides: 10.

The chain has TRBV5-1 and TRBJ2-1; 7 bases map to TRBD1. The CDR3 totals 21 residues. The germline gives CDR1 SGHRS, CDR2 YFSETQ. J lost 8 bases, V lost 4 bases, and 30 bases had no gene match. CDR3 region: CASSHPPVGQPPVKNGHEQFF. The CDR3 bases are TGCGCCAGCAGCCATCCTCCGGTGGGACAGCCACCCGTTAAAAACGGACATGAGCAGTTCTTC.